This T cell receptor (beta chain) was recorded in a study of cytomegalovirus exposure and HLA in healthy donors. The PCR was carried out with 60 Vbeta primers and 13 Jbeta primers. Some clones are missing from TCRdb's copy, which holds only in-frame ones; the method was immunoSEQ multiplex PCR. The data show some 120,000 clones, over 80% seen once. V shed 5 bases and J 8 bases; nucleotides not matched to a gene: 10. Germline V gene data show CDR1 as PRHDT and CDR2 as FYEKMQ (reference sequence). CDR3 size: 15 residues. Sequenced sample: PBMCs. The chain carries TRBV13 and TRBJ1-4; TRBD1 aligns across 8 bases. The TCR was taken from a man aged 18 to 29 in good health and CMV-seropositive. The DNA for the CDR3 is TGTGCCAGCAGCCCCCCCCAGGGGGCGATGGAAAAACTGTTTTTT. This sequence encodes CASSPPQGAMEKLFF.